Below, one T cell receptor (beta chain) is given with its context. Assay: immunoSEQ multiplex PCR; the TCRdb copy retains only in-frame clones and omits some. The table has around 250,000 clones, about four fifths seen once. The sample is drawn from a study of blood T cell repertoires in COVID-19. Study-level information: Spain, Italy and the United States supplied samples that represented acute and convalescent COVID-19.

From germline, CDR1 is SGDLS and CDR2 YYNGEE. Germline trimming cut 4 bases from V and 2 bases from J; bases unmatched to any gene: 8. This CDR3 region has 16 residues. V and J are TRBV9 and TRBJ2-2, with 7 nucleotides matching TRBD1. The receptor was isolated from a young man who had recovered from COVID-19. Material: peripheral blood. CDR3 residues: CASSPSTGVNTGELFF. The CDR3 DNA is TGTGCCAGCAGCCCCTCAACAGGGGTAAACACCGGGGAGCTGTTTTTT. Full variable domain (rest looked up from reference TRBV9 and TRBJ2-2): DSGVTQTPKHLITATGQRVTLRCSPRSGDLSVYWYQQSLDQGLQFLIQYYNGEERAKGNILERFSAQQFPDLHSELNLSSLELGDSALYFCASSPSTGVNTGELFFGEGSRLTVL.